Presented here are 8 T cell receptor beta chains from one specimen sequenced in a study of T cells in localized non-small cell lung cancer. Measured with immunoSEQ multiplex PCR; TCRdb has only the in-frame clones, and not every one. The top ten hold approximately 10% of the sample, which has some 25,000 clones, approximately 89% seen once. The sequenced sample was peripheral blood mononuclear cells, obtained before any cancer treatment. The origin of the receptors is a woman aged 35 to 69 with stage III lung adenocarcinoma.

This sequence joins TRBV27 and TRBJ1-5; D is uncertain. This CDR3 comprises 13 residues. V was trimmed by 6 bases and J by 6 bases, leaving 12 bases between them. Per the germline V gene, CDR1 is MNHEY and CDR2 is SMNVEV (reference sequence). The CDR3 nucleotides are TGTGCCAGCAGAGCCGACATGGTTCAGCCCCAGCATTTT. This sequence encodes CASRADMVQPQHF.

This clone was seen a handful of times. This chain uses TRBV6-5 with TRBJ1-2; D gene unclear. CDR3 length: 11 residues. V shed 5 bases and J shed 4 bases, with 5 bases lying between them. In germline, CDR1 is MNHEY, CDR2 SVGAGI. The CDR3 sequence: CASSDFYGYTF. The CDR3 DNA is TGTGCCAGCAGTGACTTCTATGGCTACACCTTC.

The rearrangement uses TRBV27 and TRBJ2-1; D possibly corresponds to TRBD2 (5 bases). The CDR3 spans 13 residues. V shed 3 bases and J shed 8 bases, with 11 bases lying between them. Germline CDR1 is MNHEY and CDR2 is SMNVEV (reference sequence). The CDR3 sequence: CASSLASWHEQFF. Written as DNA, the CDR3 is TGTGCCAGCAGTTTGGCTAGCTGGCATGAGCAGTTCTTC.

V is TRBV7-8 and J is TRBJ1-3; D gene unclear. CDR3 length equals 13 residues. CDR1 is SGHVS and CDR2 is FQNEAQ in the germline V gene. Trimming took 3 bases from V and 4 from J, leaving 7 bases between them. The CDR3 DNA follows: TGTGCCAGCAGCTTTTCGGAGGGAAACACCATATATTTT. Protein product: CASSFSEGNTIYF.

The CDR3 sequence is CASSFEGGGYTF. The DNA for the CDR3 is TGTGCCAGCAGCTTTGAGGGAGGCGGCTACACCTTC. This chain uses TRBV11-2 with TRBJ1-2; D call uncertain. Germline lookup yields CDR1 SGHAT and CDR2 FQNNGV. V dropped 3 bases and J dropped 8 bases, with 10 bases sitting between them. The CDR3 is made up of 12 amino acids.

J is TRBJ1-3 and V is TRBV18; D uncertain. The CDR3 has 15 residues. Germline V gene lookup returns CDR1 KGHSH and CDR2 LQKENI. Trimming stripped 1 base from V and 3 bases from J, with 10 bases between. The CDR3 is CASSPRGNYGNTIYF. The CDR3, as DNA: TGTGCCAGCTCACCACGGGGTAATTATGGAAACACCATATATTTT. Full variable domain (outside the CDR3, taken from reference TRBV18 and TRBJ1-3): NAGVMQNPRHLVRRRGQEARLRCSPMKGHSHVYWYRQLPEEGLKFMVYLQKENIIDESGMPKERFSAEFPKEGPSILRIQQVVRGDSAAYFCASSPRGNYGNTIYFGEGSWLTVV.

The chain has TRBV9 and TRBJ2-3; a possible D gene is TRBD1 (5 bases). Germline V gives CDR1 SGDLS, CDR2 YYNGEE. The CDR3 has 15 amino acids. V dropped 3 bases and J dropped 4 bases, with 15 bases sitting between them. The CDR3 DNA follows: TGTGCCAGCAGCGCCCAGGGCCGATTTTCAGATACGCAGTATTTT. It encodes CASSAQGRFSDTQYF.

CDR3 protein: CAISERGQGDDGYTF. In DNA form, the CDR3 reads TGTGCCATCAGTGAGAGAGGACAGGGGGACGACGGCTACACCTTC. This chain joins TRBV10-3 and TRBJ1-2; 10 bases align to TRBD1. The CDR3 is made up of 15 amino acids. CDR1 ENHRY and CDR2 SYGVKD come from the germline V gene. Losses at the gene ends were 2 bases for V and 8 bases for J; bases not matched to a gene: 8.